Below, 29 T cell receptor beta chains from the same sample are listed, as sequenced in a study of early T cells in non-severe SARS-CoV-2 infection. TCRdb called the 5' RACE reads again in MiXCR, with one record for every CDR3 protein. This table holds 75,000 to 90,000 distinct CDR3 sequences, roughly 12% found once. Sequencing used whole blood. These receptors all come from an adult who was a healthcare worker with PCR-confirmed SARS-CoV-2 infection or an uninfected control (not recorded which).

There are a few counts of this clonotype. V gene TRBV29-1 combines with J gene TRBJ2-7; D not resolved. This CDR3 is built from 13 residues. V was shortened by 0 bases and J by 2 bases, with 8 bases between the two germline ends. CDR1 SQVTM and CDR2 ANQGSEA come from the germline V gene. Written as DNA, the CDR3 is TGCAGCGTTGAAGAGGGCCAGACCTACGAGCAGTACTTC. Encoded protein: CSVEEGQTYEQYF.

This clonotype was counted between two and nine times. The V and J genes are TRBV20-1 and TRBJ2-2; D is unresolved. V was pared by 6 bases and J by 1 base, with 9 bases between. The V gene's germline CDR1 is DFQATT and CDR2 SNEGSKA (reference sequence). This CDR3 comprises 13 residues. The chain's CDR3 is CSATPRNTGELFF. The CDR3 DNA sequence: TGCAGTGCGACGCCACGGAACACCGGGGAGCTGTTTTTT.

This rearrangement joins TRBV29-1 to TRBJ2-1; D tentatively reads TRBD1 or TRBD2 (6 bases each). Between the trimmed V and J ends, which lost 7 bases and 3 bases, there was a span of 16 bases. The CDR3 covers 14 residues. Germline loops: CDR1 SQVTM, CDR2 ANQGSEA. CDR3 residues: CSARDTLYYNEQFF. The CDR3 nucleotides read TGCAGCGCGCGGGACACCTTATACTACAATGAGCAGTTCTTC.

The table lists this clonotype with a few counts. This rearrangement joins TRBV29-1 to TRBJ2-4; possible D gene TRBD1, 5 bases. V was cut by 5 bases and J by 5 bases, with 13 bases left in between. The length of the CDR3 is 13 residues. From germline, CDR1 is SQVTM and CDR2 ANQGSEA. The CDR3: CSVIIDRENIQYF. The CDR3 coding sequence is TGCAGCGTTATAATCGACAGAGAAAACATTCAGTACTTC.

This CDR3 is CASSTMGSATSSYNEQFF. In nucleotides, the CDR3 is TGTGCCAGCAGCACTATGGGTAGCGCTACGAGCTCCTACAATGAGCAGTTCTTC. J is TRBJ2-1 and V is TRBV28; the D gene is possibly TRBD2 (5 bases). Per the germline V gene, CDR1 is MDHEN and CDR2 is SYDVKM. V shed 6 bases and J shed 0 bases, with 21 bases lying between them. The CDR3 loop spans 18 amino acids.

This sequence joins TRBV12-3 or TRBV12-4 and TRBJ2-7, with D possibly being TRBD1 or TRBD2 (5 bases each). The V gene lost 5 bases and the J gene lost 0 bases, with 11 bases spanning the gap. CDR3 length: 14 residues. CDR3: CASSPGRSSYEQYF. CDR3 in DNA: TGTGCCAGCAGTCCGGGACGCAGCTCCTACGAGCAGTACTTC.

This clonotype occurred a few times. The chain links TRBV3-1 to TRBJ2-1; the match to TRBD2 covers 9 bases. Trimming removed 4 bases from V and 5 bases from J; junction bases left unmatched: 3. This CDR3 contains 14 residues. Germline V gene sequence: CDR1 LGHDT, CDR2 YNNKEL (reference sequence). The CDR3 sequence: CASSRLAANNEQFF. The CDR3 bases are TGTGCCAGCAGCCGACTAGCGGCGAACAATGAGCAGTTCTTC.

Ten or more counts support this clonotype. In DNA, the CDR3 is TGTGCCAGCAGTCCCAACGACAGGGATTATGGCTACACCTTC. Translated: CASSPNDRDYGYTF. The chain employs TRBV27 and TRBJ1-2; 7 nucleotides line up with TRBD1. The CDR3 sequence is 14 residues long. Germline V gene sequence: CDR1 MNHEY, CDR2 SMNVEV (reference sequence). The junction had 8 bases not matched to a gene; V was cut back by 5 bases and J by 5 bases.

The table lists this clonotype with many counts. The V call is TRBV10-1, the J call TRBJ1-6; D is unclear. Trimming shortened V by 3 bases and J by 14 bases, and 17 bases separated the two germline ends. The CDR3 contains 14 residues. Germline assignment: CDR1 WNHNN and CDR2 SYGVQD (reference sequence). CDR3 sequence (DNA): TGCGCCAGCAGTGACGACCTCGACGTAGGGTCCCTCCACTTT. Amino acid sequence: CASSDDLDVGSLHF.

The V gene is TRBV20-1, the J gene TRBJ2-5, with 7 bases fitting TRBD2. The CDR3 is made up of 16 amino acids. With 1 base clipped from V and 1 base from J, the junction kept 9 bases outside the gene matches. Germline CDR1 DFQATT, CDR2 SNEGSKA (reference sequence). As DNA, the CDR3 is TGCAGTGCTAGAGCTTTTGCGGGAGACCGCCAAGAGACCCAGTACTTC. Its translation is CSARAFAGDRQETQYF.

This clonotype was seen repeatedly, ten times or more. J is TRBJ2-1 and V is TRBV20-1; D may be TRBD1 or TRBD2 (5 bases each). The ends were cut back, 0 bases at V and 0 bases at J, with 12 bases in the middle. Germline loops: CDR1 DFQATT, CDR2 SNEGSKA (reference sequence). There are 16 residues in the CDR3. The CDR3 nucleotides are TGCAGTGCTAGAGATTATGAGGGGAGCTCCTACAATGAGCAGTTCTTC. It yields the protein CSARDYEGSSYNEQFF.

Worth noting for this clonotype: Given a much more abundant clone one base away, this may be a read error. This rearrangement joins TRBV20-1 to TRBJ1-2; D not certain. The CDR3 runs 12 residues. Germline-derived CDR1 and CDR2 are DFQATT and SNEGSKA (reference sequence). The CDR3 reads CSARVLDYDYTF. The CDR3 DNA reads TGCAGTGCTAGAGTTTTGGACTATGACTACACCTTC.

This clonotype showed up just a few times. Here the CDR3 DNA reads TGTGCCTGGAGTGTATATCCGAACACTGAAGCTTTCTTT. Encoded protein: CAWSVYPNTEAFF. V and J are TRBV30 and TRBJ1-1; D gene unclear. The CDR3 is 13 amino acids. Germline CDR1 is GTSNPN and CDR2 is SVGIG (reference sequence). V lost 0 bases and J lost 1, with 6 bases in between. Complete variable domain (other parts from reference TRBV30 and TRBJ1-1): SQTIHQWPATLVQPVGSPLSLECTVEGTSNPNLYWYRQAAGRGLQLLFYSVGIGQISSEVPQNLSASRPQDRQFILSSKKLLLSDSGFYLCAWSVYPNTEAFFGQGTRLTVV.

The sample holds many counts of this clonotype. The chain combines TRBV6-2 or TRBV6-3 with TRBJ2-7; no firm D call. V was cut by 2 bases and J by 5 bases, with 7 bases left in between. Germline CDR1 is MNHEY and CDR2 is SVGEGT. The CDR3 runs to 12 residues. The CDR3 sequence is CASSYPAHEQYF. The CDR3 bases are TGTGCCAGCAGTTACCCAGCCCACGAGCAGTACTTC.

In DNA form, the CDR3 reads TGCAGTGCCCTTAGGGCCTACGAGCAGTACTTC. Its protein is CSALRAYEQYF. V gene TRBV20-1 combines with J gene TRBJ2-7; unclear D gene. The length of the CDR3 is 11 residues. Germline values: CDR1 DFQATT, CDR2 SNEGSKA (reference sequence). V lost 6 bases to trimming and J lost 2 bases, with 8 bases between them.

Ten or more counts support this clonotype. The chain's CDR3 is CASSFTSGTYEQYF. The CDR3 bases are TGTGCCAGCAGCTTTACTAGCGGCACCTACGAGCAGTACTTC. The chain joins TRBV7-2 to TRBJ2-7; 8 nucleotides line up with TRBD2. CDR3 length equals 14 residues. CDR1 is SGHTA and CDR2 is FQGNSA in the germline V gene. The V segment lost 3 bases and the J segment 2 bases; nucleotides outside the gene matches: 3. Filled out from reference TRBV7-2 and TRBJ2-7, the complete variable domain reads GAGVSQSPSNKVTEKGKDVELRCDPISGHTALYWYRQSLGQGLEFLIYFQGNSAPDKSGLPSDRFSAERTGGSVSTLTIQRTQQEDSAVYLCASSFTSGTYEQYFGPGTRLTVT.

This clonotype was seen ten or more times. One end of the junction is discordant with germline, which a read error may explain. The V and J genes are TRBV3-1 and TRBJ1-1; D gene ambiguous. CDR1 and CDR2 (germline): LGHDT, YNNKEL (reference sequence). CDR3 size: 15 residues. The CDR3 region is CASSQGTGLNLETFF. CDR3 in DNA: TGTGCCAGCAGCCAAGGGACGGGCCTAAACCTTGAAACTTTCTTT.

This clonotype was seen a few times. The V and J genes are TRBV9 and TRBJ1-2; D possibly corresponds to TRBD1 (5 bases). Germline CDR1 and CDR2: SGDLS and YYNGEE. This CDR3 comprises 14 residues. Trimming took off 3 bases at V and 4 bases at J, with 13 bases between the two ends. The CDR3: CASSESGGAYGYTF. The CDR3 coding sequence is TGTGCCAGCAGCGAAAGTGGAGGGGCCTATGGCTACACCTTC. Full variable domain (outside the CDR3, taken from reference TRBV9 and TRBJ1-2): DSGVTQTPKHLITATGQRVTLRCSPRSGDLSVYWYQQSLDQGLQFLIQYYNGEERAKGNILERFSAQQFPDLHSELNLSSLELGDSALYFCASSESGGAYGYTFGSGTRLTVV.

In its sample, this clonotype was seen many times. The chain combines TRBV6-2 or TRBV6-3 with TRBJ2-3; tentatively, D is TRBD1 (5 bases). The germline V gene has CDR1 MNHEY and CDR2 SVGEGT. The CDR3 totals 15 residues. Trimming pared 6 bases from V and 4 bases from J, leaving 17 bases between. The CDR3 DNA is TGTGCCAGCAGGCCCAGGGCGAGCTATGCAGATACGCAGTATTTT. The encoded protein is CASRPRASYADTQYF.

This clonotype was seen at least ten times. The V call is TRBV27, the J call TRBJ1-5; no firm D call. From germline, CDR1 is MNHEY and CDR2 SMNVEV (reference sequence). With 0 bases removed from V and 1 base from J, the gap between germline ends came to 7 bases. CDR3 length equals 15 residues. The CDR3 nucleotides read TGTGCCAGCAGTTTATCGGGGATAAGCAATCAGCCCCAGCATTTT. It specifies CASSLSGISNQPQHF.

This chain links TRBV6-5 with TRBJ1-3; D unclear. Trimming stripped 7 bases from V and 4 bases from J, with 17 bases between. This CDR3 has 15 residues. Germline CDR1 and CDR2: MNHEY and SVGAGI. The CDR3 spells CASKPDGMAGNTIYF. The CDR3 coding sequence is TGTGCCAGCAAACCGGACGGAATGGCAGGAAACACCATATATTTT.

Turning to this clonotype: With a much larger clone just one base away, this may be a read error. This chain joins TRBV12-3 or TRBV12-4 and TRBJ2-1; 9 bases map to TRBD1. The length of the CDR3 is 14 residues. Unmatched junction bases numbered 9, after V lost 6 bases and J lost 9 bases. The CDR3 loop reads CASRPGTGSAEQFF. CDR3 nucleotides: TGTGCCAGCAGGCCCGGGACAGGGAGTGCTGAGCAGTTCTTC.

This chain links TRBV5-1 with TRBJ2-3; 8 positions agree with TRBD1. The CDR3 contains 17 residues. Germline V gene sequence: CDR1 SGHRS, CDR2 YFSETQ. The V gene end was trimmed by 5 bases and the J gene end by 2 bases; junction bases not matched to a gene: 13. CDR3 loop: CASRQTGTGLITDTQYF. The CDR3 nucleotides are TGCGCCAGCAGACAAACCGGGACAGGATTAATCACAGATACGCAGTATTTT.

A note on this clonotype: Germline is not matched at one junction end, which may reflect a read error. This rearrangement joins TRBV7-9 to TRBJ1-1; D not resolved. CDR1 SEHNR and CDR2 FQNEAQ come from the germline V gene (reference sequence). CDR3 length: 12 residues. CDR3 loop: CASSLRSTEASF. The CDR3 DNA is TGTGCCAGCAGCTTACGGTCGACTGAAGCTTCCTTT.

In its sample, this clonotype was seen a few times. The J gene is TRBJ2-1, the V gene TRBV18, with D tentatively TRBD1 (6 bases). Trimming cost V 3 bases and J 9 bases, with 15 bases left between them. The germline V gene has CDR1 KGHSH and CDR2 LQKENI. This CDR3 region has 14 residues. This chain's CDR3 is CASSPLEGDGEQFF. CDR3 bases: TGTGCCAGCTCACCCCTTGAGGGGGACGGTGAGCAGTTCTTC.

This clonotype was counted at least ten times. The J gene is TRBJ2-3, the V gene TRBV6-6; 8 nucleotides line up with TRBD1. Germline V gene data show CDR1 as MNHNY and CDR2 as SVGAGI (reference sequence). The CDR3 length is 16 residues. V shed 6 bases, J shed 4 bases, and the junction held 12 bases outside the gene matches. The CDR3 spells CASSSRGQDGPDTQYF. CDR3 DNA sequence: TGTGCCAGCAGCAGCAGGGGGCAAGATGGGCCAGATACGCAGTATTTT.

This clonotype has only a few counts. The chain uses TRBV29-1 and TRBJ1-1; D is unclear. This CDR3 contains 12 residues. V was shortened by 4 bases and J by 3 bases, with 9 bases between the two germline ends. Germline V gene data show CDR1 as SQVTM and CDR2 as ANQGSEA. The CDR3 sequence is CSVVDQYTEAFF. CDR3 in DNA: TGCAGCGTTGTGGACCAATACACTGAAGCTTTCTTT.

The V and J genes are TRBV27 and TRBJ2-3; 14 positions agree with TRBD2. Trimming removed 6 bases from V and 4 bases from J; junction bases left unmatched: 3. Germline V gives CDR1 MNHEY, CDR2 SMNVEV (reference sequence). The CDR3 sequence is 15 residues long. The CDR3 sequence: CASRTSGGAADTQYF. The CDR3 nucleotides are TGTGCCAGCAGGACTAGCGGGGGGGCCGCAGATACGCAGTATTTT.

This chain uses TRBV7-9 with TRBJ1-5; D is ambiguous. CDR1 SEHNR and CDR2 FQNEAQ come from the germline V gene (reference sequence). V was clipped by 1 base and J by 1 base, with 11 bases between them. The CDR3 has 16 amino acids. The CDR3 nucleotides are TGTGCCAGCAGCTTAGTGGGCAGTTTGAGCAATCAGCCCCAGCATTTT. It translates to CASSLVGSLSNQPQHF. Complete variable domain (other parts from reference TRBV7-9 and TRBJ1-5): DTGVSQNPRHKITKRGQNVTFRCDPISEHNRLYWYRQTLGQGPEFLTYFQNEAQLEKSRLLSDRFSAERPKGSFSTLEIQRTEQGDSAMYLCASSLVGSLSNQPQHFGDGTRLSIL.